The TCR beta chain under discussion was sequenced for a study of neurological immune-mediated disorders. CDR1 is SGHAT and CDR2 is FQDESV in the germline V gene (reference sequence). CDR3 length: 13 residues. V was trimmed by 4 bases and J by 9 bases, leaving 15 bases between them. Time point indicated: longitudinal time-point 2. The controls, all healthy individuals, were blood bank volunteers in Maryland, USA. This clonotype was picked up many times. Sequencing of 15-18 subjects in each run yielded over 170 million TCR-beta sequences. TCRdb re-called the 5' RACE reads with MiXCR, one entry per CDR3 protein. The sample lists fewer than 40,000 distinct CDR3 sequences; 10% to 15% were seen once.

V gene TRBV11-1 combines with J gene TRBJ1-1; weak D call: TRBD1 (5 bases). Sequencing was performed on PBMCs. The sequence derives from a woman aged 40 to 50 in good health. The CDR3 DNA reads as TGTGCCAGCAGCTCGGGACTCTCCCGGAAAGCTTTCTTT. The encoded protein is CASSSGLSRKAFF. Full variable domain (remainder filled in from reference TRBV11-1 and TRBJ1-1): EAEVAQSPRYKITEKSQAVAFWCDPISGHATLYWYRQILGQGPELLVQFQDESVVDDSQLPKDRFSAERLKGVDSTLKIQPAELGDSAMYLCASSSGLSRKAFFGQGTRLTVV.